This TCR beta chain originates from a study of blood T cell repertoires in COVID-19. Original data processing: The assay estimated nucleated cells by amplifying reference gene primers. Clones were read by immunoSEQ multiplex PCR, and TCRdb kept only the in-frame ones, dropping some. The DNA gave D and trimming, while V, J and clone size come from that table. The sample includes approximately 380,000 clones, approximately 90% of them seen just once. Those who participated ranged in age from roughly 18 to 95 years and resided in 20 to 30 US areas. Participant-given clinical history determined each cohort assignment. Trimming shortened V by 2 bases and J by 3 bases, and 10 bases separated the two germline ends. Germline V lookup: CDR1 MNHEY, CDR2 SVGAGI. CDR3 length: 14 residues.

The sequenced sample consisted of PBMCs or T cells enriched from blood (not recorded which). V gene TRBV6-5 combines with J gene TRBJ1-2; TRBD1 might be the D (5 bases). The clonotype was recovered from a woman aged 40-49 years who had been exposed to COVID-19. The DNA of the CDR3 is TGTGCCAGCAGTTACATAACGGGGGACTATGGCTACACCTTC. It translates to CASSYITGDYGYTF.